The clone carrying this T cell receptor (beta chain) has at least ten counts. The target antigen is unknown. The data derive from a study of T cell repertoires in cytomegalovirus infection. Trimming cost V 3 bases and J 0 bases; bases outside gene matches: 5. The CDR3 contains 17 residues. The germline V gene encodes CDR1 SGHTA and CDR2 FQGNSA. Using its own MiXCR run on the reads, TCRdb lists one record per CDR3 protein. The sample has about 770,000 distinct CDR3 sequences, about 29% seen once. The study, taken as a whole, reports: Within the response measured ex vivo, HLA-C-restricted CMV-specific TCR beta clonotypes were dominant.

The clonotype comes from a human donor in good health (CMV status not recorded). Some clones in this sample may be carry-over from other donors' samples. The sample consisted of cultured CD8+ T cells from PBMCs, taken from culture after CMV antigen stimulation. This chain links TRBV7-2 with TRBJ2-6, with TRBD1 matching 7 bases. CDR3 nucleotide sequence: TGTGCCAGCAGCTTTCCCTCAGGGGGCTCTGGGGCCAACGTCCTGACTTTC. It yields the protein CASSFPSGGSGANVLTF.